This T cell receptor beta chain originates from a study of blood T cell repertoires in COVID-19. About the research overall: Spain, Italy and the United States supplied samples that represented acute and convalescent COVID-19.

Donors were grouped by their self-reported clinical history. Two negative PCRs, clearance, or symptom resolution had been documented for recovered Cohort 3 donors. With 3 bases clipped from V and 4 bases from J, the junction kept 11 bases outside the gene matches. The CDR3 length is 16 residues. In germline, CDR1 is SGHVS, CDR2 FNYEAQ. Authors' data handling: The authors estimated nucleated cell counts from reference gene primer amplification. The assay was immunoSEQ multiplex PCR, and TCRdb's table has in-frame clones only and misses some. V and J calls and clone size follow that table, whereas D and trimming were derived from the DNA. The data hold 430,000 or so clones, with roughly 90% observed a single time.

The chain uses TRBV7-6 and TRBJ2-5; TRBD1 matches at 7 bases. The receptor was isolated from a woman in her thirties or forties who had recovered from COVID-19. Sequencing was performed on PBMCs or T cells enriched from blood (not recorded which). The CDR3 here is CASSLWAGGSGETQYF. CDR3 coding DNA: TGTGCCAGCAGCTTGTGGGCAGGGGGTTCGGGAGAGACCCAGTACTTC.